The present T cell receptor (beta chain) was sequenced within a study of OX40 agonist ivuxolimab in advanced cancers. On the study more broadly: With ivuxolimab, an agonistic anti-OX40 (CD134) antibody, patients were treated. The study reported partial responses in three patients: one hepatocellular carcinoma, two cutaneous melanoma.

Trimming took 11 bases from V and 1 from J; bases not matched to a gene: 7. The CDR3 sequence is 15 residues long. Germline loops: CDR1 SNHLY, CDR2 FYNNEI. As concerns this clone: The antigen is unknown.

TCRdb keeps only in-frame clones here, not all; method: immunoSEQ multiplex PCR. The sample contains around 62,000 clones, over 75% of which appear only once. The study's findings and limits: Patients who responded partially at 0.1-3.0 mg/kg showed clonal expansion ranking among the lowest. Clones of CD4+ and CD8+ blood T cells grew by week 6 at doses of 0.1 to 3.0 mg/kg.

Specimen: CD4+ or CD8+ T cells sorted from blood, collected in a trial of the OX40 agonist ivuxolimab. The genes are TRBV2 and TRBJ2-3, with 12 bases aligning to TRBD2. The source of this sequence is an adult with an advanced solid tumor such as melanoma, head and neck, liver or kidney cancer. CDR3 sequence: CASGTSGGRTDTQYF. CDR3 DNA sequence: TGTGCCTCCGGTACTAGCGGGGGGCGCACAGATACGCAGTATTTT.